This entry lists 26 T cell receptor beta chains sequenced from one sample in a study of CD4+ T cells in melanoma. Libraries were prepared by immunoSEQ multiplex PCR; TCRdb keeps only in-frame clonotypes and omits some of them. The table shows 10,000 to 13,000 clones, with approximately 66% occurring only once. Material: cells from a culture (not recorded whether cultured in vitro). These receptors came from a human donor with melanoma.

The chain employs TRBV6-5 and TRBJ1-6, with D possibly being TRBD1 (6 bases). Trimming cost V 0 bases and J 8 bases, with 14 bases left between them. The length of the CDR3 is 16 residues. Per germline, CDR1 MNHEY and CDR2 SVGAGI. The CDR3 bases are TGTGCCAGCAGTTACTCGGTATATCCAGGGGATTCACCCCTCCACTTT. It specifies CASSYSVYPGDSPLHF.

This clone was picked up one time. The rearrangement links TRBV9 to TRBJ2-3; no definite D call. This CDR3 is built from 13 residues. Trimming removed 3 bases from V and 8 bases from J, with 13 bases in between. Germline V lookup: CDR1 SGDLS, CDR2 YYNGEE. The CDR3 nucleotides are TGTGCCAGCAGCGAGATCTCGGGTTTTACGCAGTATTTT. The encoded protein is CASSEISGFTQYF.

This chain links TRBV5-1 with TRBJ2-1; 10 positions agree with TRBD2. The CDR3 has 16 amino acids. Germline V gene sequence: CDR1 SGHRS, CDR2 YFSETQ. The ends lost 1 base at V and 6 bases at J; junction bases unmatched: 7. The CDR3 DNA follows: TGCGCCAGCAGCTTGATGTGGGCTAGCGGGGGCAATGAGCAGTTCTTC. It yields the protein CASSLMWASGGNEQFF.

This rearrangement joins TRBV5-6 to TRBJ1-2, with D possibly matching TRBD1 (5 bases). The CDR3 length is 14 residues. V lost 1 base to trimming and J lost 4 bases, with 11 bases between them. Germline loops: CDR1 SGHDT, CDR2 YYEEEE. The chain's CDR3 is CASSLTGIIYGYTF. The CDR3 DNA reads TGTGCCAGCAGCTTGACAGGAATAATCTATGGCTACACCTTC.

The V call is TRBV7-6, the J call TRBJ2-7; the D gene is possibly TRBD1 (6 bases). Deletions cut 1 base from V and 3 bases from J, with 10 bases between. Germline lookup yields CDR1 SGHVS and CDR2 FNYEAQ. This CDR3 contains 14 residues. In DNA form, the CDR3 reads TGTGCCAGCAGCTTAGAGGACAGAGGCTACGAGCAGTACTTC. Amino acids: CASSLEDRGYEQYF.

The rearrangement links TRBV11-2 to TRBJ2-2, with a tentative D call TRBD1 (5 bases). V was pared by 6 bases and J by 4 bases, with 12 bases between. CDR3 length equals 14 residues. The germline V gene has CDR1 SGHAT and CDR2 FQNNGV. CDR3 loop: CASSSQVGTGELFF. The DNA of the CDR3 is TGTGCCAGCAGTTCACAGGTCGGCACCGGGGAGCTGTTTTTT.

V is TRBV11-2 and J is TRBJ2-5; D is possibly TRBD2 (7 bases). The CDR3 has 14 residues. The V end was cut by 5 bases, the J end by 1 base, with 11 bases between. Germline V gene data show CDR1 as SGHAT and CDR2 as FQNNGV. The CDR3 spells CASSAGAFQETQYF. CDR3 nucleotides: TGTGCCAGCAGCGCGGGGGCCTTCCAAGAGACCCAGTACTTC.

This clone was seen only a few times. The rearrangement uses TRBV7-9 and TRBJ2-2; D may be TRBD1 (5 bases). CDR3 length equals 13 residues. Deletions cut 3 bases from V and 5 bases from J, with 7 bases between. Germline CDR1 is SEHNR and CDR2 is FQNEAQ (reference sequence). CDR3 sequence reads: CASSLQGTGELFF. DNA of the CDR3: TGTGCCAGCAGCTTGCAGGGAACCGGGGAGCTGTTTTTT.

This chain uses TRBV19 with TRBJ1-6, with a weak D call TRBD1 (5 bases). V was cut by 4 bases and J by 0 bases, with 10 bases left in between. The germline V gene encodes CDR1 LNHDA and CDR2 SQIVND (reference sequence). The CDR3 is 16 amino acids. The CDR3 nucleotides are TGTGCCAGTAGTAGGGGACCGAGCTCCTATAATTCACCCCTCCACTTT. Translating it yields CASSRGPSSYNSPLHF.

This clone was observed once. The chain is built from TRBV30 and TRBJ2-1, with 7 bases lining up with TRBD2. Germline values: CDR1 GTSNPN, CDR2 SVGIG (reference sequence). CDR3 length: 16 amino acids. After removal of 7 bases from V and 0 bases from J, the junction contained 12 bases not matched to a gene. Here the CDR3 reads CASTPIGGSSYNEQFF. The CDR3 DNA reads as TGTGCCTCGACTCCAATCGGCGGGAGCTCCTACAATGAGCAGTTCTTC.

In its sample, this clone was seen a few times. The J gene is TRBJ1-6, the V gene TRBV6-5, with 7 bases fitting TRBD1. Losses at the gene ends were 7 bases for V and 7 bases for J; bases not matched to a gene: 10. Germline loops: CDR1 MNHEY, CDR2 SVGAGI. The CDR3 spans 15 residues. The CDR3 DNA follows: TGTGCCAGCACCCAGGGGGGACTAGTAAATTCACCCCTCCACTTT. Amino acids: CASTQGGLVNSPLHF.

The CDR3 DNA follows: TGTGCCAGCTCAGGCAGGGGCAATCAGCCCCAGCATTTT. Its translation is CASSGRGNQPQHF. The chain links TRBV18 to TRBJ1-5; possible D gene TRBD1, 5 bases. Germline CDR1 reads KGHSH; CDR2 reads LQKENI. The CDR3 spans 13 residues. V gave up 5 bases and J gave up 2 bases, with 7 bases separating them.

The chain recombines TRBV7-6 with TRBJ1-4, with D hard to call. The CDR3 spans 15 residues. Trimming shortened V by 5 bases and J by 7 bases, and 17 bases separated the two germline ends. The germline CDR1 and CDR2 sequences are SGHVS and FNYEAQ. CDR3 region: CASSPKGGRREKLFF. CDR3 bases: TGTGCCAGCAGCCCCAAGGGAGGGCGGCGTGAAAAACTGTTTTTT.

This clone was counted between two and nine times. The chain combines TRBV6-6 with TRBJ1-4, with TRBD1 as a possible D gene (5 bases). This CDR3 contains 14 residues. CDR1 MNHNY and CDR2 SVGAGI come from the germline V gene (reference sequence). The V and J ends lost 6 bases and 4 bases respectively, with 12 bases between them. Written as DNA, the CDR3 is TGTGCCAGCAGGCGCGAAAGGGGTAATGAAAAACTGTTTTTT. Translated, it gives CASRRERGNEKLFF.

This chain links TRBV5-6 with TRBJ2-5; TRBD2 is a possible D gene (6 bases). The DNA matches TRBJ2-7 better at its end, which makes the J call doubtful. Germline V gene sequence: CDR1 SGHDT, CDR2 YYEEEE. The length of the CDR3 is 14 residues. This CDR3 reads CASSLWGVTYEQYF. The CDR3, as DNA: TGTGCCAGCAGCTTGTGGGGGGTGACATACGAGCAGTACTTC.

In this sample, this clone turned up a few times. The chain combines TRBV19 with TRBJ1-5; a possible D gene is TRBD1 (5 bases). V shed 1 base and J shed 4 bases, with 17 bases lying between them. The CDR3 contains 17 residues. Germline V gene data show CDR1 as LNHDA and CDR2 as SQIVND (reference sequence). For the CDR3, the DNA is TGTGCCAGTAGTATAGTCGGAGGGGTTGGGATTAATCAGCCCCAGCATTTT. Its translation: CASSIVGGVGINQPQHF.

This clone was found a few times. This rearrangement joins TRBV2 to TRBJ1-5; D remains ambiguous. CDR3 size: 14 residues. CDR1 SNHLY and CDR2 FYNNEI come from the germline V gene. The V end lost 4 bases, the J end lost 2 bases, and 9 bases lay between the germline ends. The CDR3 is CASSGRAGNQPQHF. CDR3 coding DNA: TGTGCCAGCAGTGGAAGGGCGGGCAATCAGCCCCAGCATTTT.

CDR3 coding DNA: TGTGCCAGTAGTCCACGACAGATCCTCTATGGCTACACCTTC. Residues: CASSPRQILYGYTF. The chain couples TRBV19 to TRBJ1-2, with a weak D call TRBD1 (5 bases). Germline CDR1 is LNHDA and CDR2 is SQIVND (reference sequence). The CDR3 contains 14 residues. The ends were cut back, 5 bases at V and 4 bases at J, with 14 bases in the middle.

This chain uses TRBV19 with TRBJ1-4, with 8 bases that match TRBD1. The CDR3 has 16 residues. CDR1 and CDR2 (germline): LNHDA, SQIVND (reference sequence). J lost 9 bases, V lost 0 bases, and 9 bases had no gene match. The CDR3: CASSIDPRTGTKKLFF. In nucleotides, the CDR3 is TGTGCCAGTAGTATAGATCCCAGGACAGGGACGAAAAAACTGTTTTTT.

The chain uses TRBV10-3 and TRBJ1-2; 12 bases match TRBD1. Germline V lookup: CDR1 ENHRY, CDR2 SYGVKD. The CDR3 loop spans 19 amino acids. The trim removed 4 bases at V and 3 bases at J, leaving 15 bases unmatched. Here the CDR3 reads CAISGRDRGRKYSYYGYTF. The CDR3 DNA reads TGTGCCATCAGTGGCCGGGACAGGGGGCGAAAATATTCATACTATGGCTACACCTTC.

The gene calls are TRBV5-1 and TRBJ2-5, with D uncertain. From germline, CDR1 is SGHRS and CDR2 YFSETQ. The CDR3 covers 14 residues. V was trimmed by 6 bases and J by 5 bases, leaving 17 bases between them. CDR3 in DNA: TGCGCCAGCACTATTATGTCAGGTGGGGAGACCCAGTACTTC. It encodes CASTIMSGGETQYF. Full variable domain (outside the CDR3, taken from reference TRBV5-1 and TRBJ2-5): KAGVTQTPRYLIKTRGQQVTLSCSPISGHRSVSWYQQTPGQGLQFLFEYFSETQRNKGNFPGRFSGRQFSNSRSEMNVSTLELGDSALYLCASTIMSGGETQYFGPGTRLLVL.

The chain employs TRBV11-3 and TRBJ2-1; 14 nucleotides align to TRBD2. This CDR3 is 17 amino acids long. After removal of 1 base from V and 8 bases from J, the junction contained 7 bases not matched to a gene. Germline V gene data show CDR1 as SGHNT and CDR2 as YENEEA. CDR3 in DNA: TGTGCCAGCAGCTTAGCCGGGACTAGCGGGGGTCTAGATGAGCAGTTCTTC. Translated: CASSLAGTSGGLDEQFF.

V and J are TRBV19 and TRBJ1-1, with D hard to call. This CDR3 has 15 amino acids. V gave up 6 bases and J gave up 1 base, with 15 bases separating them. The germline V gene encodes CDR1 LNHDA and CDR2 SQIVND (reference sequence). As DNA, the CDR3 is TGTGCCAGTAGCCGCCGAGAGTCGGCGAACACTGAAGCTTTCTTT. It yields the protein CASSRRESANTEAFF.

The chain links TRBV9 to TRBJ2-3, with D perhaps TRBD1 or TRBD2 (6 bases each). The length of the CDR3 is 15 residues. The ends were cut back, 0 bases at V and 4 bases at J, with 12 bases in the middle. Germline V gene data show CDR1 as SGDLS and CDR2 as YYNGEE. For the CDR3, the DNA is TGTGCCAGCAGCGTAGGGGGGGCGCTATCAGATACGCAGTATTTT. Protein product: CASSVGGALSDTQYF.

The rearrangement joins TRBV2 to TRBJ1-1; maybe TRBD1 (5 bases). CDR1 is SNHLY, CDR2 FYNNEI, per germline. This CDR3 comprises 11 residues. With 7 bases removed from V and 7 bases from J, the gap between germline ends came to 10 bases. The CDR3 protein is CASTDSREAFF. The CDR3 DNA sequence: TGTGCCAGCACAGACAGTCGTGAAGCTTTCTTT.

This clone has just one count. This chain links TRBV6-5 with TRBJ2-3; 12 nucleotides match TRBD2. The CDR3 totals 16 residues. V shed 2 bases and J 6 bases; nucleotides not matched to a gene: 6. In germline, CDR1 is MNHEY, CDR2 SVGAGI. CDR3 sequence reads: CASSYRTSGDRDTQYF. CDR3 nucleotide sequence: TGTGCCAGCAGTTACCGGACTAGCGGGGATCGGGATACGCAGTATTTT.